These 13 T cell receptor beta chains came from one sample sequenced in a study of blood T cells in healthy people across ages. The use of a sample-barcoded 5' primer and a J-beta primer mix characterized a second PCR of roughly 6 to 11 cycles. Via MiXCR, TCRdb re-called the 5' RACE reads, giving one row per CDR3 protein. The sample includes just under 750,000 distinct CDR3 sequences, 22% of them seen just once. Sequences were obtained from blood. These receptors were obtained from a man between 65 and 80 years old in good health.

This clonotype has a handful of counts. The V call is TRBV12-3 or TRBV12-4, the J call TRBJ2-5; D is undetermined. The J call may be wrong; the DNA end is better matched by TRBJ2-1. CDR3 length equals 14 residues. CDR3 DNA: TGTGCCAGCAGTTTTGGACGACATATCAATGAGCAGTTCTTC. Translated: CASSFGRHINEQFF.

The genes are TRBV7-6 and TRBJ1-5; TRBD1 matches 12 bases. The V gene's germline CDR1 is SGHVS and CDR2 FNYEAQ. V lost 5 bases, J lost 6 bases, and 8 bases stayed unmatched. The CDR3 is 16 amino acids. CDR3: CASSPGTGGATQPQHF. In nucleotides, the CDR3 is TGTGCCAGCAGCCCCGGGACAGGGGGCGCAACTCAGCCCCAGCATTTT.

This clonotype has only a few counts. The chain carries TRBV18 and TRBJ1-1, with D perhaps matching TRBD1 (5 bases). V lost 3 bases, J lost 4 bases, and 9 bases lay in between. CDR1 and CDR2 from the germline V gene are KGHSH and LQKENI. The CDR3 covers 13 residues. CDR3: CASSPREFTEAFF. In DNA, the CDR3 is TGTGCCAGCTCACCCAGGGAGTTCACTGAAGCTTTCTTT.

The J gene is TRBJ2-3, the V gene TRBV6-4, with a weak D call TRBD2 (6 bases). The V end was cut by 2 bases, the J end by 8 bases, with 17 bases between. Germline V gene lookup returns CDR1 MRHNA and CDR2 SNTAGT. The CDR3 totals 15 residues. CDR3 sequence (DNA): TGTGCCAGCAGTGACGGTCTGGGGCCCGGGAGTACGCAGTATTTT. Translated, it gives CASSDGLGPGSTQYF.

The chain joins TRBV7-9 to TRBJ2-4; D ambiguous. Trimming removed 1 base at V and 11 bases at J, with 12 bases between. Looked up from germline, CDR1 is SEHNR and CDR2 is FQNEAQ (reference sequence). The length of the CDR3 is 13 residues. CDR3 region: CASSLVGPTVQYF. CDR3 sequence (DNA): TGTGCCAGCAGCTTAGTCGGACCAACGGTTCAGTACTTC. Full variable domain (remainder filled in from reference TRBV7-9 and TRBJ2-4): DTGVSQNPRHKITKRGQNVTFRCDPISEHNRLYWYRQTLGQGPEFLTYFQNEAQLEKSRLLSDRFSAERPKGSFSTLEIQRTEQGDSAMYLCASSLVGPTVQYFGAGTRLSVL.

This clonotype appeared a few times. CDR3 DNA: TGTGCCAGCAGCCAAGCCGCGGGGGCCGGGGAGCTGTTTTTT. This codes for CASSQAAGAGELFF. The chain recombines TRBV3-1 with TRBJ2-2; the match to TRBD2 covers 7 bases. This CDR3 region has 14 residues. The J segment lost 6 bases and the V segment lost 1 base, leaving 2 bases of the junction unmatched. The V gene's germline CDR1 is LGHDT and CDR2 YNNKEL (reference sequence).

The chain uses TRBV5-1 and TRBJ2-5; TRBD1 is a possible D gene (5 bases). This CDR3 is 14 amino acids long. V was trimmed by 4 bases and J by 1 base, leaving 11 bases between them. Germline CDR1 is SGHRS and CDR2 is YFSETQ. The chain's CDR3 is CASSRAGSQETQYF. For the CDR3, the DNA is TGCGCCAGCAGCCGGGCAGGGTCCCAAGAGACCCAGTACTTC.

This clonotype appeared many times. V gene TRBV20-1 combines with J gene TRBJ2-5; 7 bases map to TRBD1. Trimming removed 3 bases from V and 5 bases from J; junction bases left unmatched: 6. CDR3 length: 13 residues. Looked up from germline, CDR1 is DFQATT and CDR2 is SNEGSKA (reference sequence). The CDR3 region has the DNA TGCAGTGCTAGGAGACAGGGACGGGAGACCCAGTACTTC. Translated: CSARRQGRETQYF.

V and J are TRBV4-3 and TRBJ1-3; no definite D call. V lost 2 bases to trimming and J lost 1 base, with 15 bases between them. The CDR3 contains 17 residues. CDR1 and CDR2 from the germline V gene are LGHNA and YSLEER. The CDR3 DNA reads TGCGCCAGCAGCCAACTTGAACAGCTTAAATCTGGAAACACCATATATTTT. This translates into CASSQLEQLKSGNTIYF.

This clonotype came up a few times. The chain recombines TRBV5-1 with TRBJ1-4, with TRBD1 identical over 10 bases. The CDR3 is 15 residues long. Germline CDR1 reads SGHRS; CDR2 reads YFSETQ. The V and J ends lost 5 bases and 0 bases, in that order; junction bases with no gene match: 1. The CDR3: CASRGQGSTNEKLFF. In nucleotides, the CDR3 is TGCGCCAGCAGGGGACAGGGGTCAACTAATGAAAAACTGTTTTTT. The whole variable domain, remainder taken from reference TRBV5-1 and TRBJ1-4, is KAGVTQTPRYLIKTRGQQVTLSCSPISGHRSVSWYQQTPGQGLQFLFEYFSETQRNKGNFPGRFSGRQFSNSRSEMNVSTLELGDSALYLCASRGQGSTNEKLFFGSGTQLSVL.

In its sample, this clonotype was seen a few times. The chain recombines TRBV11-2 with TRBJ2-1; D is possibly TRBD1 (6 bases). This CDR3 region has 16 residues. Trimming stripped 3 bases from V and 9 bases from J, with 21 bases between. Per germline, CDR1 SGHAT and CDR2 FQNNGV. For the CDR3, the DNA is TGTGCCAGCAGCTTGACGACGAAAAACAGGGCGGGTGAGCAGTTCTTC. It is translated as CASSLTTKNRAGEQFF.

This clonotype turned up a few times. This sequence joins TRBV29-1 and TRBJ2-3, with 14 nucleotides matching TRBD2. The ends lost 7 bases at V and 2 bases at J; junction bases unmatched: 8. Per the germline V gene, CDR1 is SQVTM and CDR2 is ANQGSEA. The CDR3 consists of 16 residues. The CDR3 DNA reads as TGCAGCGCCCACGGACTAGCGGGGGGATACACAGATACGCAGTATTTT. Protein: CSAHGLAGGYTDTQYF.

The CDR3 DNA follows: TGTGCCAGCAAAGGGGCAATGCATCAGCCCCAGCATTTT. Encoded protein: CASKGAMHQPQHF. The chain joins TRBV6-6 to TRBJ1-5; D possibly corresponds to TRBD1 (5 bases). Trimming took off 7 bases at V and 5 bases at J, with 12 bases between the two ends. The germline V gene has CDR1 MNHNY and CDR2 SVGAGI (reference sequence). The CDR3 is 13 amino acids.